This T cell receptor (beta chain) was identified in a study of blood T cell repertoires in COVID-19. The V gene lost 1 base and the J gene lost 7 bases, with 10 bases spanning the gap. This CDR3 comprises 13 residues. Germline CDR1 and CDR2: GTSNPN and SVGIG (reference sequence). Assay used: immunoSEQ multiplex PCR; TCRdb lists only in-frame clones, some missing. The table records under 300,000 clones, more than 85% of them present only once. V and J are TRBV30 and TRBJ1-4; the D gene is possibly TRBD1 (5 bases). The TCR sequence derives from a man aged 18 to 30 with active or convalescent COVID-19. Sequencing was done on a sample of peripheral blood. CDR3 protein: CAWSGGLGEKLFF. CDR3 nucleotide sequence: TGTGCCTGGAGTGGGGGCCTTGGTGAAAAACTGTTTTTT.